This T cell receptor (beta chain) derives from a study of T cells expressing NK-cell markers. Across the study: HCMV seropositivity characterized most of the eight sequenced donors, and seronegativity one. Study outcomes and limitations: In over 5 donors, dominant CD3+CD56+NKG2C+ clonotypes ranked among the top 10 CD8+ clonotypes. The HCMV specificity of the expanded NKG2C+ T cell clones stayed unresolved.

As for this clonotype: Its specificity is not known.

From the 5' RACE reads, TCRdb lists one entry per CDR3 protein and no DNA. Its listing shows around 260,000 distinct CDR3 sequences. CDR1 DFQATT and CDR2 SNEGSKA come from the germline V gene (reference sequence). This CDR3 has 14 residues. The rearrangement links TRBV20-1 to TRBJ2-1; TCRdb names TRBD1, which stays unverified in the absence of DNA. Sequences were obtained from blood T cells: a sorted CD56 or NKG2C T cell subset, CD4+ or CD8+ T cells, or bulk PBMC T cells (not recorded which). This sequence originates from a woman aged 18 to 75 in good health. The CDR3 loop reads CSAQKGMAYNEQFF.